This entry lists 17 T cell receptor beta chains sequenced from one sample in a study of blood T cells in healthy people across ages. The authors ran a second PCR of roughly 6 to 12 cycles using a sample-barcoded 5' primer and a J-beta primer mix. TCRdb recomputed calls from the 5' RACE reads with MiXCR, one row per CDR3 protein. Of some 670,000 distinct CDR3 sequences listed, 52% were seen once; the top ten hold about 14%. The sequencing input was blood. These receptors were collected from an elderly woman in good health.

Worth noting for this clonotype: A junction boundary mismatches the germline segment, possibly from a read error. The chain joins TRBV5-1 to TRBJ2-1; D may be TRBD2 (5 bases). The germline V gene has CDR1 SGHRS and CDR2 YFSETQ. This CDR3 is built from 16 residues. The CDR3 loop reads CTSSLISGGSYNEQFF. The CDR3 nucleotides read TGCACCAGCAGCTTGATAAGCGGAGGCTCCTACAATGAGCAGTTCTTC.

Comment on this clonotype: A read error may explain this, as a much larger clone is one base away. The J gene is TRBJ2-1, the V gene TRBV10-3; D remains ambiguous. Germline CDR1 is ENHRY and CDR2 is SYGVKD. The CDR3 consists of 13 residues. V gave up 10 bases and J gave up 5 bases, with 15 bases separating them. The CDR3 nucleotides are TGTGCCACCAGGCCTGTGGCAGACAATGAGCAGTTCTTC. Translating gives CATRPVADNEQFF.

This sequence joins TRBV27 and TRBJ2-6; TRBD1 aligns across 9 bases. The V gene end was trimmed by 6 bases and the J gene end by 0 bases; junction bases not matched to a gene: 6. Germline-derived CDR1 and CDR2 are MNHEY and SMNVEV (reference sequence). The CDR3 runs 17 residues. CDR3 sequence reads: CASREGDRASGANVLTF. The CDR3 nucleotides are TGTGCCAGCAGGGAAGGGGACAGGGCCTCTGGGGCCAACGTCCTGACTTTC.

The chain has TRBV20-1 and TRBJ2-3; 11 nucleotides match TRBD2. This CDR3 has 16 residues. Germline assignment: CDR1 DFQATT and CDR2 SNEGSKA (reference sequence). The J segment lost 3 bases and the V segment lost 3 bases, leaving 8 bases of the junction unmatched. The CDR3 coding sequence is TGCAGTGCTAGGGATCTACTAGCGGGGGCAACAGATACGCAGTATTTT. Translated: CSARDLLAGATDTQYF.

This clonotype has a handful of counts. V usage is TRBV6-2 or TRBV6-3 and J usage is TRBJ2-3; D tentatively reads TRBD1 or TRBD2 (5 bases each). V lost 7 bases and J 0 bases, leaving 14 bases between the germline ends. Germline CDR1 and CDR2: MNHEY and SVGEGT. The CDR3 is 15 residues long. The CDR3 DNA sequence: TGTGCCAGCACCGACTACAGGTCTAGCACAGATACGCAGTATTTT. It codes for CASTDYRSSTDTQYF.

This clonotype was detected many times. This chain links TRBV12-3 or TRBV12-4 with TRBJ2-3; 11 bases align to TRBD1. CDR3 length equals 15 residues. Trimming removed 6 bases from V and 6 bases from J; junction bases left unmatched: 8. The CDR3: CASRRTGGARDTQYF. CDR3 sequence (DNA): TGTGCCAGCAGACGGACAGGGGGCGCCCGGGATACGCAGTATTTT.

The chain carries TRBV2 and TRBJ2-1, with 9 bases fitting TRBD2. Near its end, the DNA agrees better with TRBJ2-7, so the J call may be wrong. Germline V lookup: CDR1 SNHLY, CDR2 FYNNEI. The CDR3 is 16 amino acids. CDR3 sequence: CASSERAGLASYEQYF. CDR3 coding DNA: TGTGCCAGCAGTGAAAGAGCGGGACTAGCCTCCTACGAGCAGTACTTC.

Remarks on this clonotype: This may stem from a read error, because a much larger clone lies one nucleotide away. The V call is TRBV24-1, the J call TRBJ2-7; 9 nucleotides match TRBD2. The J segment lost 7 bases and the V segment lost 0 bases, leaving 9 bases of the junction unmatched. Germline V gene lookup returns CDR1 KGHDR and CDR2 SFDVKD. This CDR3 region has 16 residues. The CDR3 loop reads CATSDLVAGDYNEQYF. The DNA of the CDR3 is TGTGCCACCAGTGATTTGGTAGCGGGAGACTACAATGAGCAGTACTTC.

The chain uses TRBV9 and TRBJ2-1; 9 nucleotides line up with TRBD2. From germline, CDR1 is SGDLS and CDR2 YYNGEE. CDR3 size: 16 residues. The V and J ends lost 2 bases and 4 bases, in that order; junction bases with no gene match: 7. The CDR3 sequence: CASSVSGLAEYNEQFF. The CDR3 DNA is TGTGCCAGCAGCGTGTCGGGACTAGCCGAGTACAATGAGCAGTTCTTC.

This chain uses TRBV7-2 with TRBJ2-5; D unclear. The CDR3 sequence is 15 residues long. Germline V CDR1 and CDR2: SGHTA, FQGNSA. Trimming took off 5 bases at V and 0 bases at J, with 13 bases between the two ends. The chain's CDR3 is CASSRVRAYQETQYF. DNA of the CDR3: TGTGCCAGCAGCCGAGTCCGGGCGTACCAAGAGACCCAGTACTTC.

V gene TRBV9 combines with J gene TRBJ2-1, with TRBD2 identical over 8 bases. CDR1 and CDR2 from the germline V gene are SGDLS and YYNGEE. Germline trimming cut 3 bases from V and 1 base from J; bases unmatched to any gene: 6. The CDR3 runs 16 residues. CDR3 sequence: CASSAGLASSYNEQFF. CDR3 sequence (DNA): TGTGCCAGCAGCGCCGGACTAGCTTCATCCTACAATGAGCAGTTCTTC.

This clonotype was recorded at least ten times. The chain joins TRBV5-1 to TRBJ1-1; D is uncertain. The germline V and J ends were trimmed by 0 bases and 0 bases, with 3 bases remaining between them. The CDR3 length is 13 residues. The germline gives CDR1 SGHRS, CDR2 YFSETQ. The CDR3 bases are TGCGCCAGCAGCTTGGAGGTGAACACTGAAGCTTTCTTT. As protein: CASSLEVNTEAFF.

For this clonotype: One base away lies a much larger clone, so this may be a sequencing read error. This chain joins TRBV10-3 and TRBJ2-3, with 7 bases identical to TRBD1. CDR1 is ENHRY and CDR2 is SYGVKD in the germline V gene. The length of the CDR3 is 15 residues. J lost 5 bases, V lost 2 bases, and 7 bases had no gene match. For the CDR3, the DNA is TGTGCCATCAGTGAGATGGCAGGGGGACAAGATACGCAGTATTTT. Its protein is CAISEMAGGQDTQYF.

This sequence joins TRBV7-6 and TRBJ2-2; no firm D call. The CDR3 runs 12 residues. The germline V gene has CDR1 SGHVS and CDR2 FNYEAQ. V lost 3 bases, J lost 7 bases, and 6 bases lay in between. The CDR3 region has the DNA TGTGCCAGCAGCTTTGGGGTCGGGGAGCTGTTTTTT. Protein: CASSFGVGELFF.

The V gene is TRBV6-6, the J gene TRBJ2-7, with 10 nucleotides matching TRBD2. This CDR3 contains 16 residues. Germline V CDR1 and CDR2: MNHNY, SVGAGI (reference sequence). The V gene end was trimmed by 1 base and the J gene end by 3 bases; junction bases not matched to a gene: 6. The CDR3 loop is CASSYFASGSGYEQYF. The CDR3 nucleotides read TGTGCCAGCAGTTACTTTGCTAGCGGGAGTGGCTACGAGCAGTACTTC.

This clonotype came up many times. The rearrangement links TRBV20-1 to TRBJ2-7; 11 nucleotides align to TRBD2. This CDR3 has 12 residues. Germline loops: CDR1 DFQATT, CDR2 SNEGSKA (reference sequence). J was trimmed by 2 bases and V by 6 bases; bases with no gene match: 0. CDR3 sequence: CSALAGAYEQYF. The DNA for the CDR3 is TGCAGTGCACTAGCGGGAGCCTACGAGCAGTACTTC.

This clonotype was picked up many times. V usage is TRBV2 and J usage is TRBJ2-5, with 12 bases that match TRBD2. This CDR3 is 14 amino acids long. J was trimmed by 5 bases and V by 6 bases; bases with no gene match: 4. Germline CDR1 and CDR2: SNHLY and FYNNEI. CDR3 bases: TGTGCCAGCAGAATGACTAGCGGGGGCGAGACCCAGTACTTC. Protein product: CASRMTSGGETQYF.